Following are 11 T cell receptor beta chains from one sample sequenced in a study of beta chain features in type 1 diabetes listed by TCRdb under 2018. Library preparation was by the immunoSEQ multiplex PCR assay. The entire amount of isolated RNA was reverse transcribed using the High Capacity cDNA Reverse Transcription Kit, so the sequenced TCRB transcripts were expressed ones. What TCRdb holds here is the immuneACCESS table cut down to in-frame rearrangements. Part of the clones is not present; checked against another copy, under half of the missing clones reflect an unresolved V gene, and the others are unexplained. The sample table shows around 320,000 clones, and 14% are seen once. The top ten clonotypes cover roughly 7% of the sample. The sample was central memory CD4+ T cells from blood. These receptors were collected from a man aged 30 to 39 in good health.

The J gene is TRBJ2-2, the V gene TRBV10-3, with 7 positions matching TRBD1. The junction had 4 bases not matched to a gene; V was cut back by 6 bases and J by 0 bases. This CDR3 has 15 amino acids. The germline CDR1 and CDR2 sequences are ENHRY and SYGVKD. The DNA for the CDR3 is TGTGCCATCAGCGAAGGGACAGCGAACACCGGGGAGCTGTTTTTT. Translation: CAISEGTANTGELFF.

There are a few counts of this clone. The chain combines TRBV11-2 with TRBJ2-7; 10 positions match TRBD1. The V segment lost 2 bases and the J segment 3 bases; nucleotides outside the gene matches: 4. The CDR3 is 15 residues long. Germline V gives CDR1 SGHAT, CDR2 FQNNGV. As DNA, the CDR3 is TGTGCCAGCAGCTTATCTGGACAGGGGGGCTACGAGCAGTACTTC. It translates to CASSLSGQGGYEQYF.

This clone was seen only a few times. The chain is built from TRBV14 and TRBJ1-3, with unresolved D. CDR1 and CDR2 from the germline V gene are SGHDN and FVKESK. Deletions cut 0 bases from V and 4 bases from J, with 4 bases between. The CDR3 spans 13 residues. CDR3 protein: CASSQDRGNTIYF. In nucleotides, the CDR3 is TGTGCCAGCAGCCAAGACAGGGGAAACACCATATATTTT.

The chain joins TRBV4-1 to TRBJ2-7, with TRBD2 as a possible D gene (6 bases). The germline V gene encodes CDR1 MGHRA and CDR2 YSYEKL. The CDR3 covers 15 residues. The V gene lost 4 bases and the J gene lost 0 bases, with 13 bases spanning the gap. The CDR3 loop is CASSPSGPSSYEQYF. DNA for the CDR3: TGCGCCAGCAGCCCGAGCGGGCCGAGCTCCTACGAGCAGTACTTC.

The genes are TRBV7-6 and TRBJ2-3; perhaps TRBD1 as D (5 bases). Trimming shortened V by 2 bases and J by 4 bases, and 10 bases separated the two germline ends. Germline-derived CDR1 and CDR2 are SGHVS and FNYEAQ. This CDR3 is built from 14 residues. CDR3 in amino acids: CASSLRLGPDTQYF. The CDR3 nucleotides read TGTGCCAGCAGCTTAAGACTGGGGCCAGATACGCAGTATTTT.

This chain joins TRBV13 and TRBJ1-1, with 7 bases matching TRBD1. V dropped 5 bases and J dropped 4; count of bases not matched to a gene: 13. Germline lookup yields CDR1 PRHDT and CDR2 FYEKMQ (reference sequence). The CDR3 has 16 amino acids. The DNA of the CDR3 is TGTGCCAGCAGCGAACCGGGACAGTCCCAGGGCACTGAAGCTTTCTTT. It encodes CASSEPGQSQGTEAFF.

In this sample, this clone turned up a few times. This chain links TRBV6-5 with TRBJ1-2; TRBD1 is a possible D gene (6 bases). Per the germline V gene, CDR1 is MNHEY and CDR2 is SVGAGI. The V gene lost 6 bases and the J gene lost 3 bases, with 11 bases spanning the gap. The CDR3 spans 13 residues. CDR3 bases: TGTGCCAGCAGGATTTCAGGGGACTATGGCTACACCTTC. It yields the protein CASRISGDYGYTF.

This clone was detected many times. J is TRBJ2-3 and V is TRBV18; D not certain. Between the trimmed V and J ends, which lost 4 bases and 0 bases, there was a span of 11 bases. Germline V lookup: CDR1 KGHSH, CDR2 LQKENI. This CDR3 has 15 amino acids. CDR3 sequence reads: CASSLMATSTDTQYF. The DNA of the CDR3 is TGTGCCAGCTCACTAATGGCCACCAGCACAGATACGCAGTATTTT.

This clone was detected only a few times. The chain employs TRBV5-1 and TRBJ1-2; 9 nucleotides agree with TRBD1. CDR3 length: 16 amino acids. Looked up from germline, CDR1 is SGHRS and CDR2 is YFSETQ. V lost 3 bases and J lost 6; bases outside the gene matches: 12. The DNA of the CDR3 is TGCGCCAGCAGCTGGGGACAGGGATCGTTGGGGAATGGCTACACCTTC. Translating it yields CASSWGQGSLGNGYTF.

This clone was seen only a few times. In DNA form, the CDR3 reads TGTGCCAGCAGCTTAGCGGCAGGGGGCTTTTACGAGCAGTACGTC. Translation: CASSLAAGGFYEQYV. The rearrangement links TRBV7-2 to TRBJ2-7, with 8 bases that match TRBD1. There are 15 residues in the CDR3. CDR1 and CDR2 (germline): SGHTA, FQGNSA. The ends lost 0 bases at V and 4 bases at J; junction bases unmatched: 5.

This clone has a count of ten or more. The CDR3 spells CASSLALGLAGETQYF. The CDR3 DNA follows: TGTGCCAGCAGCTTAGCCCTGGGACTAGCAGGGGAGACCCAGTACTTC. The rearrangement joins TRBV7-2 to TRBJ2-5, with 9 bases aligning to TRBD2. The CDR3 covers 16 residues. Germline lookup yields CDR1 SGHTA and CDR2 FQGNSA. With 0 bases clipped from V and 5 bases from J, the junction kept 7 bases outside the gene matches.